This is a list of T cell receptor beta chains from one sample in a study of blood T cell repertoires in COVID-19. TCRdb keeps only in-frame clones here, not all; method: immunoSEQ multiplex PCR. Among some 200,000 clones listed, around 87% were seen once. Source material: PBMCs or T cells enriched from blood (not recorded which). The receptor source for this set is a man aged 30-40 years in a cohort exposed to, infected with or recovered from COVID-19 (not recorded which). The CDR3 runs from the conserved cysteine through the conserved F or W. A D gene is named only where the DNA matches it firmly. The size entry is marked missing in some rows and otherwise reads once, few, many or a size class.

D gene	V gene	clone size	CDR3 length	J gene	CDR3 DNA	CDR3 protein
TRBD2	TRBV4-1	.	15	TRBJ2-3	TGCGCCAGCAGCCATATCCGGACTAGCGGAGATACGCAGTATTTT	CASSHIRTSGDTQYF
TRBD1	TRBV28	.	16	TRBJ2-3	TGTGCCAGCAGTTTATCGGGGACAGGGGTAGTAGATACGCAGTATTTT	CASSLSGTGVVDTQYF
.	TRBV4-1	few	13	TRBJ2-7	TGCGCCAGCAGCCAAGGGAGGAGCGGCGAGCAGTACTTC	CASSQGRSGEQYF
.	TRBV27	.	13	TRBJ1-2	TGTGCCAGCAGCGGGTGGTGGCTACGAGGCTACACCTTC	CASSGWWLRGYTF
.	TRBV7-9	.	14	TRBJ1-5	TGTGCCAGCAGCCATGGGGGACTGAATCAGCCCCAGCATTTT	CASSHGGLNQPQHF
.	TRBV12-5	.	15	TRBJ2-2	TGTGCTAGTGGTTTGGTACAGGGTTACACCGGGGAGCTGTTTTTT	CASGLVQGYTGELFF
TRBD1	TRBV27	.	16	TRBJ2-2	TGTGCCAGCAGTTCAAGACAGGGAAGTGACACCGGGGAGCTGTTTTTT	CASSSRQGSDTGELFF
.	TRBV27	.	13	TRBJ1-1	TGTGCCAGCAGTCCGGGGGGACACACTGAAGCTTTCTTT	CASSPGGHTEAFF
.	TRBV5-4	.	14	TRBJ2-2	TGTGCCAGCAGCAATACCGGGAACACCGGGGAGCTGTTTTTT	CASSNTGNTGELFF
TRBD2	TRBV5-4	.	14	TRBJ2-3	TGTGCCGGGGGATTAGCGGGAACCACAGATACGCAGTATTTT	CAGGLAGTTDTQYF
.	TRBV9	.	13	TRBJ1-1	TGTGCCAGCAGCAGTAGTCCGAACACTGAAGCTTTCTTT	CASSSSPNTEAFF
TRBD2	TRBV5-3	.	14	TRBJ2-1	TGTGCCAGACGCCGGGGCCCGGGGGGGGATGAGCAGTTCTTC	CARRRGPGGDEQFF
.	TRBV6-5	.	16	TRBJ2-7	TGTGCCAGCAGTTACACCCATCAAGGGGCCTTCTCCGAGCAGTACTTC	CASSYTHQGAFSEQYF
TRBD1	TRBV14	.	20	TRBJ2-2	TGTGCCAGCAGCCTTCTACCTCAAACCGGGACAGGGGGCTACACCGGGGAGCTGTTTTTT	CASSLLPQTGTGGYTGELFF
.	TRBV29-1	.	12	TRBJ2-1	TGCAGCGTTGAACCGGGGAGGCATGAGCAGTTCTTC	CSVEPGRHEQFF
.	TRBV7-3	once	14	TRBJ2-5	TGTGCCAGCAGCATCACCGGGACACAAGAGACCCAGTACTTC	CASSITGTQETQYF
.	TRBV28	.	14	TRBJ1-3	TGTGCCAGCAGTGCGGACAGCTCTGGAAACACCATATATTTT	CASSADSSGNTIYF
.	TRBV6-5	.	11	TRBJ1-5	TGTGCCAGCAGGGAGAATCAGCCCCAGCATTTT	CASRENQPQHF
TRBD1	TRBV28	.	14	TRBJ1-4	TGTGCCAGCAGGCGGGCAGGGGGCTTGGAAAAACTGTTTTTT	CASRRAGGLEKLFF
TRBD1	TRBV5-1	.	14	TRBJ1-2	TGCGCCAGCAGCCGGGACAGCGGCGCCTATGGCTACACCTTC	CASSRDSGAYGYTF